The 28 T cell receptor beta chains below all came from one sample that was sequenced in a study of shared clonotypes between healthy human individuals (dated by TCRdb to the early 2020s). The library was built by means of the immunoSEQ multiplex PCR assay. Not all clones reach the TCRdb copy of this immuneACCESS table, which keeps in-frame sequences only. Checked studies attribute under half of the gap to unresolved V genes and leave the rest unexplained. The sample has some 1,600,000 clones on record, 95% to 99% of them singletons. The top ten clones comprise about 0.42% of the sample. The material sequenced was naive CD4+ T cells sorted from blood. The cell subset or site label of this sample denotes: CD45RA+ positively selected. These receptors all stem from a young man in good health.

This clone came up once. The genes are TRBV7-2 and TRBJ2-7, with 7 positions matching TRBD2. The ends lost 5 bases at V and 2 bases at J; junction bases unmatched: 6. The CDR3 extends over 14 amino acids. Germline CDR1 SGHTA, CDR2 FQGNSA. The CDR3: CASSVVGGAYEQYF. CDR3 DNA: TGTGCCAGCAGCGTAGTGGGGGGGGCCTACGAGCAGTACTTC.

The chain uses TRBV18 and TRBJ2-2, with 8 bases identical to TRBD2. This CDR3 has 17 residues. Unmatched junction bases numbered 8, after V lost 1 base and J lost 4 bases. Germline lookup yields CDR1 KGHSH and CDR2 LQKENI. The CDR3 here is CASSPRGTSGPTGELFF. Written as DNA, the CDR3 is TGTGCCAGCTCACCACGGGGTACTAGCGGACCCACCGGGGAGCTGTTTTTT.

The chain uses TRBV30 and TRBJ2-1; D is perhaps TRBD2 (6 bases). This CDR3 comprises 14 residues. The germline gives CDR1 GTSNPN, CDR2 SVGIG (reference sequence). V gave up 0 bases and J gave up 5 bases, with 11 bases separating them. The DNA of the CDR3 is TGTGCCTGGAGTGTCTTGCGGGGCCACAATGAGCAGTTCTTC. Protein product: CAWSVLRGHNEQFF.

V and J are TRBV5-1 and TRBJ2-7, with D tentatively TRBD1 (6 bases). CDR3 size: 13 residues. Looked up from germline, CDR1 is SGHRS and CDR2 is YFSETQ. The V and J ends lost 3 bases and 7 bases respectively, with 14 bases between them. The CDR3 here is CASSSGPGTEQYF. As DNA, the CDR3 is TGCGCCAGCAGCTCGGGGCCCGGGACAGAGCAGTACTTC. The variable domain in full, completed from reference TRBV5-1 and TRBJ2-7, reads KAGVTQTPRYLIKTRGQQVTLSCSPISGHRSVSWYQQTPGQGLQFLFEYFSETQRNKGNFPGRFSGRQFSNSRSEMNVSTLELGDSALYLCASSSGPGTEQYFGPGTRLTVT.

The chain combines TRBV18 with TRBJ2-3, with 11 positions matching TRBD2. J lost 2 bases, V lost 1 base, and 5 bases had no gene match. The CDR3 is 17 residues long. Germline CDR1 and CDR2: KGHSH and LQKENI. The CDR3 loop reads CASSPLQTSGNTDTQYF. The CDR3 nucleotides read TGTGCCAGCTCACCACTACAGACTAGCGGGAACACAGATACGCAGTATTTT. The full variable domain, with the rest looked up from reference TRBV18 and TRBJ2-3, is NAGVMQNPRHLVRRRGQEARLRCSPMKGHSHVYWYRQLPEEGLKFMVYLQKENIIDESGMPKERFSAEFPKEGPSILRIQQVVRGDSAAYFCASSPLQTSGNTDTQYFGPGTRLTVL.

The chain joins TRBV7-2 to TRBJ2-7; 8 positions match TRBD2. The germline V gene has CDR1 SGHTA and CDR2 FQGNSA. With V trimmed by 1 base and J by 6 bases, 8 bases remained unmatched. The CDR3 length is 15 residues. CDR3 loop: CASSLVPGGPFEQYF. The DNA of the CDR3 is TGTGCCAGCAGCTTAGTTCCGGGAGGGCCCTTCGAGCAGTACTTC. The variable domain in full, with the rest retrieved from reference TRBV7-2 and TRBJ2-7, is GAGVSQSPSNKVTEKGKDVELRCDPISGHTALYWYRQSLGQGLEFLIYFQGNSAPDKSGLPSDRFSAERTGGSVSTLTIQRTQQEDSAVYLCASSLVPGGPFEQYFGPGTRLTVT.

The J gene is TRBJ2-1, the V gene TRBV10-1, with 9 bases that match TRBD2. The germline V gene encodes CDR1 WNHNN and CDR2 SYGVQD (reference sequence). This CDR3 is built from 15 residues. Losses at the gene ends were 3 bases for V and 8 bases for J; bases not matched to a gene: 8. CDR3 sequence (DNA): TGCGCCAGCAGTGATGGCGGGAGGGTCCGGGATGAGCAGTTCTTC. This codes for CASSDGGRVRDEQFF.

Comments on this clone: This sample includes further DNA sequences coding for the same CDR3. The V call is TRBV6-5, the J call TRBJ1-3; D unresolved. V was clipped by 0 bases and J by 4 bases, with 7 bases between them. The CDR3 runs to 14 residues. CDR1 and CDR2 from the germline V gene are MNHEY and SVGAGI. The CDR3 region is CASSYSNSGNTIYF. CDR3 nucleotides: TGTGCCAGCAGTTACTCGAACAGCGGAAACACCATATATTTT.

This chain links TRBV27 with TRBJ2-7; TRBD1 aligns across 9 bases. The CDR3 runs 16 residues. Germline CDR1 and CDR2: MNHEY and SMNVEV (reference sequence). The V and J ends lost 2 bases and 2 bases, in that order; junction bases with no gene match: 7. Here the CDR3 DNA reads TGTGCCAGCAGTTTAATTGGGGGACAGGGCCCCTACGAGCAGTACTTC. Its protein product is CASSLIGGQGPYEQYF.

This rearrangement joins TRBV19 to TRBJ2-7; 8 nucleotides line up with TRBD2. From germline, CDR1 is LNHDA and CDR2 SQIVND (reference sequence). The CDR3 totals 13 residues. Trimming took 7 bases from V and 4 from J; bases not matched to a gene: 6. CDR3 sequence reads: CASKEAGDYEQYF. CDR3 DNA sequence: TGTGCCAGTAAAGAAGCGGGAGATTACGAGCAGTACTTC.

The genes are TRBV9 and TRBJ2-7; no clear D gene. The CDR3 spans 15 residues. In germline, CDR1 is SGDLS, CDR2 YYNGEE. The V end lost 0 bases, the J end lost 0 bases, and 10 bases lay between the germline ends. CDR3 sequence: CASSVELGSSYEQYF. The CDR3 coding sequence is TGTGCCAGCAGCGTAGAGTTGGGCAGCTCCTACGAGCAGTACTTC.

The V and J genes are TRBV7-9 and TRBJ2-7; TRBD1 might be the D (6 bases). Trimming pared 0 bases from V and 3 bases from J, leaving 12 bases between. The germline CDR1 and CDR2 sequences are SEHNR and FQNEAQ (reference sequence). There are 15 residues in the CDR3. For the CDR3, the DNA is TGTGCCAGCAGCTTAGCGCAGGGGCACTACTACGAGCAGTACTTC. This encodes CASSLAQGHYYEQYF.

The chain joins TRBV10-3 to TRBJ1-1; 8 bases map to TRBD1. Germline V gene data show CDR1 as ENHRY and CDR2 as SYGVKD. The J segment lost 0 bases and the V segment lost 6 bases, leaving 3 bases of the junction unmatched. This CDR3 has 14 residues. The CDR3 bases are TGTGCCATCAGGAACAGGGGGGTGAACACTGAAGCTTTCTTT. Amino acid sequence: CAIRNRGVNTEAFF.

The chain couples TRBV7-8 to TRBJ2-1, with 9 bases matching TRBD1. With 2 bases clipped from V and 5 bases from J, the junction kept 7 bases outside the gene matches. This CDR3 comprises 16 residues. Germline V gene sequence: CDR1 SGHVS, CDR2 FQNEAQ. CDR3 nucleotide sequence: TGTGCCAGCAGCTTATTGCTGGGACAGGGCAACAATGAGCAGTTCTTC. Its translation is CASSLLLGQGNNEQFF.

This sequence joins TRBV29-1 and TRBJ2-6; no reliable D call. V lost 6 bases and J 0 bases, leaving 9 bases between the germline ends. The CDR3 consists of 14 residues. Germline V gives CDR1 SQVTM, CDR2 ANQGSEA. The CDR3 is CSVVLDSGANVLTF. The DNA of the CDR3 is TGCAGCGTCGTGCTTGACTCTGGGGCCAACGTCCTGACTTTC. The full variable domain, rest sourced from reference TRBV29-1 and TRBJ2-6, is SAVISQKPSRDICQRGTSLTIQCQVDSQVTMMFWYRQQPGQSLTLIATANQGSEATYESGFVIDKFPISRPNLTFSTLTVSNMSPEDSSIYLCSVVLDSGANVLTFGAGSRLTVL.

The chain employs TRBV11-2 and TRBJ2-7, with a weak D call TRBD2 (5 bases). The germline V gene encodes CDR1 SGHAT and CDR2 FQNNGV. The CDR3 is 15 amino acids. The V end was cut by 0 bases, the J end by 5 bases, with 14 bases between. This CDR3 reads CASSLDFGGSDEQYF. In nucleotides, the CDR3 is TGTGCCAGCAGCTTAGATTTTGGTGGGAGTGACGAGCAGTACTTC.

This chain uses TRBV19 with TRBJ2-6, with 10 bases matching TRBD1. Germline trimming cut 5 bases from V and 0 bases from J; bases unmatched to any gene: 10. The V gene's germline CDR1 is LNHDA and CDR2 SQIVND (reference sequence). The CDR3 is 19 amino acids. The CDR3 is CASSLRGQGFSSGANVLTF. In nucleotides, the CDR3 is TGTGCCAGTAGTCTTAGGGGACAGGGGTTTTCCTCTGGGGCCAACGTCCTGACTTTC.

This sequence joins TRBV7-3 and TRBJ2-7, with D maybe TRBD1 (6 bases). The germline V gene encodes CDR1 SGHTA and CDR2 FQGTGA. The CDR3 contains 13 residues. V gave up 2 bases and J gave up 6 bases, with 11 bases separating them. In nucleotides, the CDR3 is TGTGCCAGCAGCTTACAGGGGCCTGGCGAGCAGTACTTC. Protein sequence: CASSLQGPGEQYF.

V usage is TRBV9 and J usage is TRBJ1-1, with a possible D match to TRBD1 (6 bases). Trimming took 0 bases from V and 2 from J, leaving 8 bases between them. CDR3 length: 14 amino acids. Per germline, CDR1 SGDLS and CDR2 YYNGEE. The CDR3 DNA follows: TGTGCCAGCAGCGTAGGCAGGGGAAACACTGAAGCTTTCTTT. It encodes CASSVGRGNTEAFF.

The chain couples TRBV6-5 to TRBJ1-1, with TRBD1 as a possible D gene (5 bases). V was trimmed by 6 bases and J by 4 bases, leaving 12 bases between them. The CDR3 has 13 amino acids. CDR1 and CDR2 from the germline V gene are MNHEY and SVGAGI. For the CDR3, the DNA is TGTGCCAGCAGCGGTGTGGGGGGCACTGAAGCTTTCTTT. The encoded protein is CASSGVGGTEAFF.

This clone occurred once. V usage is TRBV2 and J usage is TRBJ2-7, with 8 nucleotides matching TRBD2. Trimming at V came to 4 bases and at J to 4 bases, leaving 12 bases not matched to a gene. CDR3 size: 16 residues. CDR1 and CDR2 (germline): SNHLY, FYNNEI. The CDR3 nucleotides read TGTGCCAGCAGTGCCCTCCCCGCGGTAGCGGGGTACGAGCAGTACTTC. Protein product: CASSALPAVAGYEQYF.

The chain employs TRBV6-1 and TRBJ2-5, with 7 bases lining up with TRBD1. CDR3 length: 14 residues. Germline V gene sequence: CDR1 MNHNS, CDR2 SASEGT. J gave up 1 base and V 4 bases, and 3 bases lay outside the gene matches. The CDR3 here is CASSVGQRQETQYF. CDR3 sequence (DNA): TGTGCCAGCAGTGTGGGACAGCGCCAAGAGACCCAGTACTTC.

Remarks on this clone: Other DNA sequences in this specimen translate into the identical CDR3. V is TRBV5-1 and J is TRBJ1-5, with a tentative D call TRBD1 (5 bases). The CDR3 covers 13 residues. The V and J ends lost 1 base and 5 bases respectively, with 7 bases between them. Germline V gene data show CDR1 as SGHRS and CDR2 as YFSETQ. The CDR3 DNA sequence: TGCGCCAGCAGCTTGCAGGGAGATCAGCCCCAGCATTTT. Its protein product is CASSLQGDQPQHF.

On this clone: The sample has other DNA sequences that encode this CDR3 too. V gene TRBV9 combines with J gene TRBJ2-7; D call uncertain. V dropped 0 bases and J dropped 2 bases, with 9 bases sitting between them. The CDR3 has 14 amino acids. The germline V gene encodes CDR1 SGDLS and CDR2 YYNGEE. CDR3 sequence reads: CASSVDSGTYEQYF. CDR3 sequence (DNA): TGTGCCAGCAGCGTAGACTCCGGAACCTACGAGCAGTACTTC.

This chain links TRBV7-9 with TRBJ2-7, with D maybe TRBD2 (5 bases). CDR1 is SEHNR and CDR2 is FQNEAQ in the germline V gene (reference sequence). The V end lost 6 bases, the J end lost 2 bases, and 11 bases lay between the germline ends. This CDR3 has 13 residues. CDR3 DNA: TGTGCCAGCAGTAAGGAGGCCACCTACGAGCAGTACTTC. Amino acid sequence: CASSKEATYEQYF.

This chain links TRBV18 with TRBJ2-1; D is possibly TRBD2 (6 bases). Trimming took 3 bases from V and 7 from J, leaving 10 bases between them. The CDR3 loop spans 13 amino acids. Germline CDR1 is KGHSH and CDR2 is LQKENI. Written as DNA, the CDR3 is TGTGCCAGCTCACCCAAGACTAGTAATGAGCAGTTCTTC. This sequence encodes CASSPKTSNEQFF.

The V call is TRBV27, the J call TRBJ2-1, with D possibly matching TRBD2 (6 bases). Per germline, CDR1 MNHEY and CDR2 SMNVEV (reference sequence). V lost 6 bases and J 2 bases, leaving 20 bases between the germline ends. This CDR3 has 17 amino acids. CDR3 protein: CASSQTLAARTYNEQFF. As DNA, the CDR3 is TGTGCCAGCAGCCAGACCTTAGCGGCCCGAACCTACAATGAGCAGTTCTTC.

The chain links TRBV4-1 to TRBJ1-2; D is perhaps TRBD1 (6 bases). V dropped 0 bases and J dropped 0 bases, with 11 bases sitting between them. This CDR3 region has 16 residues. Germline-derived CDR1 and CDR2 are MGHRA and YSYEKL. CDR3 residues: CASSQDTGSANYGYTF. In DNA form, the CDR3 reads TGCGCCAGCAGCCAAGATACAGGGTCGGCTAACTATGGCTACACCTTC.